The 26 T cell receptor beta chains below were found in one sample sequenced in a study of beta chain features in type 1 diabetes. Expressed TCRB transcripts were sequenced because the isolated RNA had all been reverse transcribed beforehand. Sequenced by immunoSEQ multiplex PCR; TCRdb stores in-frame clones only, minus some. Of some 150,000 clones listed, 10% to 15% are singletons. Study findings and constraints: All four CD4+ subsets from Type 1 diabetes patients carried moderately but significantly shorter TCRB CDR3s.

The antigens for these receptors are not known. The sample comprised central memory CD4+ T cells from blood. These receptors were taken from a man aged 18 to 30 with type 1 diabetes.

The rearrangement links TRBV30 to TRBJ1-1, with D unresolved. V was clipped by 5 bases and J by 0 bases, with 7 bases between them. Germline CDR1 GTSNPN, CDR2 SVGIG (reference sequence). The CDR3 totals 12 residues. The CDR3 DNA reads as TGTGCCTGGGGATCAGTGAACACTGAAGCTTTCTTT. This sequence encodes CAWGSVNTEAFF.

The chain is built from TRBV2 and TRBJ1-6, with 7 bases matching TRBD1. Germline assignment: CDR1 SNHLY and CDR2 FYNNEI. V dropped 3 bases and J dropped 8; count of bases not matched to a gene: 13. The CDR3 runs 17 residues. This CDR3 reads CASSDPILNQGDSPLHF. CDR3 nucleotide sequence: TGTGCCAGCAGTGATCCTATCCTCAATCAGGGGGATTCACCCCTCCACTTT.

In its sample, this clone was seen a few times. Other nucleotide sequences in the sample specify the same CDR3. This chain connects TRBV9 to TRBJ2-5; D possibly uses TRBD1 or TRBD2 (5 bases each). V was cut by 0 bases and J by 5 bases, with 11 bases left in between. In germline, CDR1 is SGDLS, CDR2 YYNGEE. This CDR3 contains 14 residues. CDR3 protein: CASSVGGLWETQYF. The CDR3 DNA reads TGTGCCAGCAGCGTAGGGGGGTTATGGGAGACCCAGTACTTC.

This chain connects TRBV28 to TRBJ2-6; D call uncertain. V gave up 5 bases and J gave up 1 base, with 6 bases separating them. The CDR3 extends over 14 amino acids. Per the germline V gene, CDR1 is MDHEN and CDR2 is SYDVKM. Here the CDR3 DNA reads TGTGCCAGCAGTCCCGGATCTGGGGCCAACGTCCTGACTTTC. This sequence encodes CASSPGSGANVLTF.

The chain combines TRBV10-3 with TRBJ2-2; 10 bases are a match to TRBD1. Trimming removed 7 bases from V and 1 base from J; junction bases left unmatched: 3. Germline values: CDR1 ENHRY, CDR2 SYGVKD. The CDR3 consists of 15 residues. Here the CDR3 reads CAINGDRGNTGELFF. The CDR3 bases are TGTGCCATCAACGGGGACAGGGGGAACACCGGGGAGCTGTTTTTT.

This clone was observed a handful of times. The chain is built from TRBV7-8 and TRBJ2-5, with D maybe TRBD2 (5 bases). Trimming cost V 5 bases and J 5 bases, with 15 bases left between them. The CDR3 runs 14 residues. Germline loops: CDR1 SGHVS, CDR2 FQNEAQ. In DNA form, the CDR3 reads TGTGCCAGCAGCCCCACCTCCGGGGATGAGACCCAGTACTTC. It translates to CASSPTSGDETQYF.

The table lists this clone with a few counts. This chain joins TRBV10-3 and TRBJ1-4, with 8 bases aligning to TRBD1. The CDR3 runs 14 residues. The V gene end was trimmed by 6 bases and the J gene end by 5 bases; junction bases not matched to a gene: 5. CDR1 is ENHRY and CDR2 is SYGVKD in the germline V gene. The CDR3 nucleotides are TGTGCCATCAGAGGACAGGGCTTGAATGAAAAACTGTTTTTT. Its translation: CAIRGQGLNEKLFF.

This clone has more than one count but fewer than ten. The chain joins TRBV18 to TRBJ2-3; 9 nucleotides line up with TRBD1. This CDR3 has 15 residues. V shed 1 base and J 4 bases; nucleotides not matched to a gene: 3. Germline CDR1 KGHSH, CDR2 LQKENI. As DNA, the CDR3 is TGTGCCAGCTCACCACAACAGGGGGCATCAGATACGCAGTATTTT. This sequence encodes CASSPQQGASDTQYF.

This sequence joins TRBV4-1 and TRBJ2-7; D possibly corresponds to TRBD2 (6 bases). Germline V CDR1 and CDR2: MGHRA, YSYEKL. The CDR3 consists of 16 residues. V lost 4 bases and J 4 bases, leaving 20 bases between the germline ends. The DNA for the CDR3 is TGCGCCAGCAGCCCTCCCGGGACTGTCGTTCAGTACGAGCAGTACTTC. This gives the protein CASSPPGTVVQYEQYF.

This chain links TRBV29-1 with TRBJ1-4, with D possibly TRBD1 on 5 matching bases. This CDR3 is built from 13 residues. V lost 3 bases to trimming and J lost 7 bases, with 12 bases between them. The germline V gene has CDR1 SQVTM and CDR2 ANQGSEA. The CDR3 reads CSVEWGVGEKLFF. Here the CDR3 DNA reads TGCAGCGTTGAGTGGGGCGTCGGTGAAAAACTGTTTTTT.

This clone was detected a few times. Other DNA sequences within the sample encode an identical CDR3. This chain joins TRBV18 and TRBJ1-2; a weak D match, TRBD1 (5 bases). Germline V gives CDR1 KGHSH, CDR2 LQKENI. V was cut by 3 bases and J by 3 bases, with 11 bases left in between. This CDR3 region has 14 residues. CDR3 loop: CASSPRGADYGYTF. CDR3 DNA sequence: TGTGCCAGCTCACCGAGGGGCGCGGACTATGGCTACACCTTC.

This clone was counted only a few times. The chain links TRBV29-1 to TRBJ1-3, with no clear D. This CDR3 contains 13 residues. Trimming stripped 3 bases from V and 4 bases from J, with 10 bases between. The germline gives CDR1 SQVTM, CDR2 ANQGSEA. The CDR3 sequence is CSVDGPNGNTIYF. CDR3 nucleotide sequence: TGCAGCGTTGATGGGCCTAACGGAAACACCATATATTTT. Combining the CDR3 with reference TRBV29-1 and TRBJ1-3 gives the whole variable domain SAVISQKPSRDICQRGTSLTIQCQVDSQVTMMFWYRQQPGQSLTLIATANQGSEATYESGFVIDKFPISRPNLTFSTLTVSNMSPEDSSIYLCSVDGPNGNTIYFGEGSWLTVV.

The chain employs TRBV27 and TRBJ1-1, with D possibly being TRBD1 (5 bases). V was shortened by 0 bases and J by 4 bases, with 6 bases between the two germline ends. CDR1 and CDR2 from the germline V gene are MNHEY and SMNVEV (reference sequence). The CDR3 has 13 residues. The CDR3 here is CASSLSGGTEAFF. DNA of the CDR3: TGTGCCAGCAGTTTATCGGGGGGCACTGAAGCTTTCTTT.

The chain is built from TRBV2 and TRBJ1-1; D is ambiguous. The germline V and J ends were trimmed by 7 bases and 4 bases, with 13 bases remaining between them. This CDR3 is 13 amino acids long. CDR1 and CDR2 (germline): SNHLY, FYNNEI. The CDR3 DNA is TGTGCCAGCATTAAGGGAATCGGCACTGAAGCTTTCTTT. Protein product: CASIKGIGTEAFF.

This chain joins TRBV7-9 and TRBJ2-7, with 9 bases that match TRBD1. The CDR3 consists of 16 residues. CDR1 and CDR2 (germline): SEHNR, FQNEAQ (reference sequence). The ends lost 4 bases at V and 2 bases at J; junction bases unmatched: 9. CDR3 sequence: CASSSLVGQGAYEQYF. The CDR3 DNA reads as TGTGCCAGCAGCTCACTGGTGGGACAGGGAGCCTACGAGCAGTACTTC.

V and J are TRBV19 and TRBJ2-7; D gene ambiguous. This CDR3 contains 14 residues. CDR1 LNHDA and CDR2 SQIVND come from the germline V gene (reference sequence). Trimming took 4 bases from V and 0 from J, leaving 10 bases between them. The CDR3 spells CASSRGRASYEQYF. The CDR3 DNA sequence: TGTGCCAGTAGTAGGGGTAGGGCCTCCTACGAGCAGTACTTC.

This clone has more than one count but fewer than ten. A read error may explain this, as a much larger clone is one base away. The J gene is TRBJ2-1, the V gene TRBV7-9; a weak D match, TRBD1 (5 bases). Between the trimmed V and J ends, which lost 5 bases and 9 bases, there was a span of 14 bases. Germline loops: CDR1 SEHNR, CDR2 FQNEAQ (reference sequence). This CDR3 has 13 amino acids. The CDR3 DNA is TGTGCCAGCAGCGACCGGCCTAGGGGTGAGCAGTTCTTC. It is translated as CASSDRPRGEQFF. Variable domain in full (rest from reference TRBV7-9 and TRBJ2-1): DTGVSQNPRHKITKRGQNVTFRCDPISEHNRLYWYRQTLGQGPEFLTYFQNEAQLEKSRLLSDRFSAERPKGSFSTLEIQRTEQGDSAMYLCASSDRPRGEQFFGPGTRLTVL.

DNA of the CDR3: TGTGCCAGCAGTTACGGGGCCACTGAGCAGTTCTTC. Protein product: CASSYGATEQFF. The chain has TRBV6-5 and TRBJ2-1; D perhaps matches TRBD1 (5 bases). The germline V gene has CDR1 MNHEY and CDR2 SVGAGI. There are 12 residues in the CDR3. Trimming removed 2 bases from V and 9 bases from J, with 8 bases in between.

There are a few counts of this clone. The genes are TRBV4-2 and TRBJ1-1; a possible D gene is TRBD1 (5 bases). V was cut by 5 bases and J by 0 bases, with 19 bases left in between. Germline-derived CDR1 and CDR2 are LGHNA and YNFKEQ. The CDR3 has 17 residues. CDR3 residues: CASSYLAGQGVNTEAFF. In DNA form, the CDR3 reads TGTGCCAGCAGCTACCTAGCGGGCCAGGGCGTGAACACTGAAGCTTTCTTT.

The V call is TRBV1, the J call TRBJ2-7; the listed D gene, TRBD1, was not tested against the DNA. TRBV1 is annotated as a pseudogene. The CDR3 is made up of 13 amino acids. The CDR3 is CTSSQEQVYEQYF. The CDR3 coding sequence is TGCACCAGCAGCCAAGAACAGGTGTACGAGCAGTACTTC.

This clone was picked up a small number of times. Additional DNA sequences in this sample encode the identical CDR3. V and J are TRBV6-6 and TRBJ2-7; D is perhaps TRBD1 or TRBD2 (5 bases each). The CDR3 runs to 13 residues. V shed 6 bases and J shed 0 bases, with 9 bases lying between them. Germline V gives CDR1 MNHNY, CDR2 SVGAGI (reference sequence). CDR3 amino acids: CASSPGSSYEQYF. Here the CDR3 DNA reads TGTGCCAGCAGCCCAGGGAGCTCCTACGAGCAGTACTTC.

This clone was seen many times. V and J are TRBV7-9 and TRBJ2-7, with D possibly being TRBD1 (5 bases). This CDR3 region has 13 residues. Germline V gene data show CDR1 as SEHNR and CDR2 as FQNEAQ (reference sequence). The V end was cut by 2 bases, the J end by 7 bases, with 12 bases between. CDR3 loop: CASSLPPGNEQYF. The CDR3 DNA is TGTGCCAGCAGCTTACCTCCAGGGAATGAGCAGTACTTC.

The V and J genes are TRBV12-5 and TRBJ2-3; no reliable D call. Looked up from germline, CDR1 is LGHNT and CDR2 is FRNRAP. The V end lost 4 bases, the J end lost 0 bases, and 14 bases lay between the germline ends. The CDR3 sequence is 16 residues long. The CDR3 nucleotides are TGTGCTAGTGGTTCCCGCTGGGATGCGAGCACAGATACGCAGTATTTT. This codes for CASGSRWDASTDTQYF.

The sample holds a few counts of this clone. The rearrangement links TRBV19 to TRBJ1-1; tentative D call: TRBD1 (5 bases). V lost 1 base, J lost 0 bases, and 12 bases lay in between. The CDR3 sequence is 16 residues long. CDR1 and CDR2 (germline): LNHDA, SQIVND (reference sequence). In DNA form, the CDR3 reads TGTGCCAGTAGTATAGGGCAGTGGGGGATGAACACTGAAGCTTTCTTT. This encodes CASSIGQWGMNTEAFF.

V and J are TRBV4-1 and TRBJ2-3, with TRBD2 matching 8 bases. The CDR3 extends over 17 amino acids. V was clipped by 0 bases and J by 5 bases; unmatched bases: 10. The germline CDR1 and CDR2 sequences are MGHRA and YSYEKL. The CDR3: CASSQDRRAGGEDTQYF. In nucleotides, the CDR3 is TGCGCCAGCAGCCAAGATAGGCGTGCGGGGGGTGAAGATACGCAGTATTTT.

With respect to this clone: In the same sample, other DNA sequences code for this CDR3. The rearrangement links TRBV30 to TRBJ2-7; D is undetermined. V dropped 0 bases and J dropped 3 bases, with 3 bases sitting between them. The CDR3 has 11 amino acids. The V gene's germline CDR1 is GTSNPN and CDR2 SVGIG (reference sequence). This chain's CDR3 is CAWSVSYEQYF. The CDR3 DNA reads as TGTGCCTGGAGTGTAAGCTACGAGCAGTACTTC.